This T cell receptor beta chain was recorded in a study of lymphopenia after photon versus proton radiotherapy. Study-wide findings and caveats: A bigger post-nadir fall in TCR diversity correlated inversely with survival time in deceased patients. Proton therapy kept repertoires fairly stable, unlike photons, which gained effector/memory cells.

Points on this clone: Its antigen is undetermined.

TCRdb's copy holds only in-frame clones and misses some; the assay was immunoSEQ multiplex PCR. This table has under 80,000 clones, 86% appearing once. CDR3 length: 15 amino acids. The V end was cut by 2 bases, the J end by 5 bases, with 16 bases between. The germline gives CDR1 MNHEY, CDR2 SMNVEV (reference sequence). This clonotype was sampled from a man aged 35 to 55 with gastric cancer. The genes are TRBV27 and TRBJ2-7; D remains unclear. The material sequenced was peripheral blood, taken from a patient treated with photon-based radiotherapy. DNA of the CDR3: TGTGCCAGCAGTTTACAGGCCCAGGCTTTCCACGAGCAGTACTTC. It specifies CASSLQAQAFHEQYF.